These 4 T cell receptor beta chains originate from one sample sequenced in a study of blood T cell repertoires in COVID-19. The data were produced by immunoSEQ multiplex PCR, yet TCRdb's version contains in-frame clones alone and is incomplete. The table includes 300,000 or so clones, around 87% detected once. Sequencing was carried out using peripheral blood. The receptors were gathered from a woman between 50 and 59 years old who had recovered from COVID-19.

This clone has a single count. V usage is TRBV6-5 and J usage is TRBJ2-3; 8 nucleotides align to TRBD1. The CDR3 is 14 amino acids. CDR1 MNHEY and CDR2 SVGAGI come from the germline V gene. After removal of 7 bases from V and 6 bases from J, the junction contained 9 bases not matched to a gene. CDR3 coding DNA: TGTGCCAGCAATTTGGGGGGACAGGCCGATACGCAGTATTTT. This sequence encodes CASNLGGQADTQYF.

The J gene is TRBJ2-5, the V gene TRBV5-4, with 7 positions matching TRBD1. CDR3 length: 14 amino acids. Germline CDR1 SGHNT, CDR2 YYREEE (reference sequence). V shed 4 bases, J shed 4 bases, and the junction held 7 bases outside the gene matches. Written as DNA, the CDR3 is TGTGCCAGCAGCCTCTTGACAGGGATAGAGACCCAGTACTTC. Encoded protein: CASSLLTGIETQYF.

The rearrangement links TRBV25-1 to TRBJ1-1; perhaps TRBD1 as D (5 bases). This CDR3 is 14 amino acids long. Looked up from germline, CDR1 is MGHDK and CDR2 is SYGVNS. Trimming removed 3 bases from V and 1 base from J, with 9 bases in between. CDR3 sequence (DNA): TGTGCCAGCAGTGACAGGGCCACGAACACTGAAGCTTTCTTT. Residues: CASSDRATNTEAFF.

The gene calls are TRBV18 and TRBJ2-5; D is possibly TRBD2 (5 bases). Trimming cost V 2 bases and J 7 bases, with 5 bases left between them. Germline V gene lookup returns CDR1 KGHSH and CDR2 LQKENI. There are 11 residues in the CDR3. CDR3 bases: TGTGCCAGCTCACCAGAGGGGACCCAGTACTTC. Its translation is CASSPEGTQYF.